This T cell receptor (beta chain) was profiled in a study of beta chain features in type 1 diabetes (dated by TCRdb to the late 2010s). With respect to the entire study: Mean age, gender distribution, total cell number and subset yield were not different between patients and healthy donors. A total of 85 million to 110 million sorted cells were examined across all samples, and RNA yield correlated strongly with the number of cells per subset. In the study, recently diagnosed type 1 diabetes patients and matched healthy donors were compared on the TCRB repertoires of their sorted circulating CD4+ T cell subsets. Regulatory and stem cell-like memory subsets were isolated from only 8 patients and about eight healthy donors, whereas naive and central memory subsets came from all 30 or so donors. Broad study findings and their caveats: Shorter templates might have been favored by PCR, but patient and control samples were amplified and corrected together, so both groups would have been affected equally by any skew. A moderate but significant shortening of TCRB CDR3 length was observed in type 1 diabetes patients in all four CD4+ subsets. Naive, central memory and regulatory TCRB repertoires appeared to be more alike among patients than among healthy donors. Fewer insertions and more nucleotide deletions at VDJ recombination sites were observed in patients with type 1 diabetes, implying thymic rearrangement abnormalities. Because the HLA sub-analyses included only small numbers of individuals, any influence of HLA type on TCRB rearrangement was left unresolved. Because cDNA was sequenced instead of genomic DNA, activated cells with high expression could be over-represented, although the groups did not differ in activation or CD3 levels.

The CDR1 and CDR2 encoded by the germline V gene are MNHNS and SASEGT. The cysteine opens and the phenylalanine closes a CDR3 of 15 amino acids. The read is trimmed to its CDR3 DNA, 45 bases read in frame from base 1. The germline V end is reduced by 1 base and the J end by 9 bases; junction bases left unmatched: 7. From each donor, a single peripheral blood sample of 100 to 150 mL on average was drawn into heparinised tubes. A BD FACSAria II was used to sort naive, central memory, regulatory and stem cell-like memory CD4+ T cells with a panel that included CD45RO, CCR7, CD25, CD127, CD95 and CD27. A purity above 95% was achieved for all sorted populations. PBMCs were separated immediately by Lymphoprep density gradient centrifugation and were stained directly, without being cultured. So that batch effects would be minimized, each experiment stained and sorted samples in pairs, pairing one healthy donor with one patient.

The entire isolated RNA was reverse transcribed using the High Capacity cDNA Reverse Transcription Kit, and thus expressed TCRB transcripts were sequenced. Deep immunoSEQ sequencing was applied to naive, central memory and regulatory T cell samples, giving an average of around 4 million total reads per sample. Sorted cells were lysed in RLT buffer, and RNA was extracted using DNase-treated RNeasy Micro or Mini kits according to cell number. Each cell subset was processed on its own to prevent cross-contamination, while patient and healthy donor samples were processed together. Using the immunoSEQ multiplex PCR, TCRB sequences were amplified from cDNA into 87-bp fragments spanning the CDR3 region. Amplicons were sequenced on the Illumina HiSeq platform. In the original analysis: PCR bias was corrected computationally using synthetic template baselines, and reads within Hamming distance 2 were collapsed, with unmergeable singletons discarded. Reads were aligned against IMGT so that V, D and J genes, CDR3 length and insertions or deletions at six rearrangement sites could be assigned. Within each subset, clonotype counts were normalized to sorted cell number, after which true diversity and Gini coefficients were computed with the tcR R package. Repertoire sharing was quantified using the overlap coefficient calculated on TCRB nucleotide sequences. Out-of-frame TCRB sequences from naive cells were analyzed to stand in for the pre-selection repertoire. Not all clones reach the TCRdb copy of this immuneACCESS table, which keeps in-frame sequences only. Checked studies attribute under half of the gap to unresolved V genes and leave the rest unexplained. V and J calls plus clone size are reproduced from that table; the DNA served to infer D and trimming. The table for this sample lists around 250,000 clones; 14% of them were counted only once. The top ten clonotypes cover 0.017% of the sample.

Concerning this clone: Its recognized antigen is unknown. No base qualities exist here, and no much larger clone lies one base off it.

Sequencing input: naive CD4+ T cells from blood. The sample's cell subset or site label is to be understood as: true naive CD4+ T cells. The clonotype comes from a man aged 25-45 years with type 1 diabetes. The chain employs TRBV6-1 and TRBJ2-1, with 9 bases in between that match TRBD1. DNA sequence: TGTGCCAGCAGTGAAGAGGACAGGGGCCGCCGTGAGCAGTTCTTC. It specifies CASSEEDRGRREQFF.